A single sample is the source of the 25 T cell receptor beta chains below, sequenced in a study of blood T cell repertoires in COVID-19. Generated by immunoSEQ multiplex PCR, the TCRdb table keeps only in-frame clones and is missing some. The sample holds approximately 13,000 clones, 60% to 75% seen once. The sequencing sample was made of peripheral blood. Receptor source: a man aged 70 or older with acute or convalescent COVID-19.

The V call is TRBV18, the J call TRBJ2-2, with D perhaps matching TRBD1 (6 bases). The germline V gene encodes CDR1 KGHSH and CDR2 LQKENI. V lost 3 bases, J lost 6 bases, and 14 bases lay in between. This CDR3 has 15 residues. The CDR3 DNA reads as TGTGCCAGCTCACCGAGAGGGGACATCTCCGGGGAGCTGTTTTTT. It encodes CASSPRGDISGELFF.

The CDR3 sequence: CASSRLGTQYF. CDR3 coding DNA: TGTGCCAGCTCACGACTAGGTACGCAGTATTTT. The rearrangement joins TRBV6-5 to TRBJ2-3; possibly TRBD2 for D (6 bases). Trimming removed 8 bases at V and 8 bases at J, with 11 bases between. CDR1 and CDR2 (germline): MNHEY, SVGAGI. The CDR3 runs to 11 residues.

The chain uses TRBV5-4 and TRBJ2-5, with no clear D. V lost 2 bases and J lost 3, with 17 bases in between. The CDR3 sequence is 16 residues long. CDR1 and CDR2 from the germline V gene are SGHNT and YYREEE (reference sequence). The CDR3 sequence: CASSLSDLKPEETQYF. As DNA, the CDR3 is TGTGCCAGCAGCTTAAGCGACCTCAAACCAGAAGAGACCCAGTACTTC.

This clone came up a few times. The chain has TRBV9 and TRBJ2-3, with a possible D match to TRBD2 (5 bases). Germline V gene sequence: CDR1 SGDLS, CDR2 YYNGEE. V was pared by 2 bases and J by 2 bases, with 15 bases between. This CDR3 contains 16 residues. This CDR3 is CASSVRGTLHTDTQYF. The CDR3, as DNA: TGTGCCAGCAGCGTCCGGGGTACCCTCCACACAGATACGCAGTATTTT.

This clone was seen more than once but under ten times. V is TRBV10-3 and J is TRBJ1-5; maybe TRBD1 (5 bases). Germline V gene lookup returns CDR1 ENHRY and CDR2 SYGVKD. The CDR3 spans 13 residues. The V and J ends lost 4 bases and 4 bases respectively, with 8 bases between them. The CDR3 nucleotides are TGTGCCATCAGTGGGGGGGTGAATCAGCCCCAGCATTTT. Encoded protein: CAISGGVNQPQHF.

CDR3 loop: CASSQGGANTDTQYF. The CDR3 DNA reads TGCGCCAGCAGCCAAGGGGGCGCTAACACAGATACGCAGTATTTT. This chain connects TRBV4-3 to TRBJ2-3, with D maybe TRBD1 (5 bases). V was trimmed by 1 base and J by 2 bases, leaving 10 bases between them. The CDR3 is 15 residues long. Germline V lookup: CDR1 LGHNA, CDR2 YSLEER.

The V gene is TRBV10-2, the J gene TRBJ1-2; D remains unclear. V lost 2 bases, J lost 4 bases, and 8 bases lay in between. Germline CDR1 and CDR2: WSHSY and SAAADI. There are 13 residues in the CDR3. In nucleotides, the CDR3 is TGCGCCAGCAGTGAGACAGCCAGCTATGGCTACACCTTC. Amino acid sequence: CASSETASYGYTF.

The chain links TRBV23-1 to TRBJ1-2; D is ambiguous. Being an ORF, TRBV23-1 has a function that is uncertain. V lost 3 bases, J lost 1 base, and 9 bases lay in between. The CDR3 length is 14 residues. Here the CDR3 reads CASSHRSSNYGYTF. The CDR3 DNA reads TGCGCCAGCAGTCACCGCTCCAGTAACTATGGCTACACCTTC.

The chain couples TRBV23-1 to TRBJ1-1, with D possibly being TRBD1 (5 bases). TRBV23-1 counts as an open reading frame of uncertain function. V shed 3 bases and J shed 2 bases, with 16 bases lying between them. The CDR3 runs 16 residues. CDR3 DNA sequence: TGCGCCAGCAGTCACCTCAAGCCAGGACATAACACTGAAGCTTTCTTT. The encoded protein is CASSHLKPGHNTEAFF.

V and J are TRBV7-6 and TRBJ2-5, with TRBD2 matching over 11 bases. With V trimmed by 5 bases and J by 1 base, 9 bases remained unmatched. This CDR3 contains 17 residues. Germline lookup yields CDR1 SGHVS and CDR2 FNYEAQ. CDR3 amino acids: CASSRYLAGGVQETQYF. CDR3 in DNA: TGTGCCAGCAGCAGATATCTAGCGGGGGGAGTCCAAGAGACCCAGTACTTC. Complete variable domain (other parts from reference TRBV7-6 and TRBJ2-5): GAGVSQSPRYKVTKRGQDVALRCDPISGHVSLYWYRQALGQGPEFLTYFNYEAQQDKSGLPNDRFSAERPEGSISTLTIQRTEQRDSAMYRCASSRYLAGGVQETQYFGPGTRLLVL.

The chain has TRBV6-5 and TRBJ1-6; 7 positions agree with TRBD1. The germline V gene has CDR1 MNHEY and CDR2 SVGAGI. This CDR3 comprises 15 residues. After removal of 2 bases from V and 2 bases from J, the junction contained 0 bases not matched to a gene. CDR3 protein: CASSYQGAYNSPLHF. Here the CDR3 DNA reads TGTGCCAGCAGTTACCAGGGGGCCTATAATTCACCCCTCCACTTT.

This clone was recorded only once. V usage is TRBV27 and J usage is TRBJ2-5, with TRBD2 matching 12 bases. Trimming cost V 3 bases and J 3 bases; bases outside gene matches: 5. This CDR3 is 16 amino acids long. Germline V CDR1 and CDR2: MNHEY, SMNVEV (reference sequence). In DNA form, the CDR3 reads TGTGCCAGCAGTTTGGGAGGACTAGCGGGGAAAGAGACCCAGTACTTC. Its protein product is CASSLGGLAGKETQYF.

This clone occurred a few times. CDR3 sequence reads: CASSTGGDSQPQHF. The CDR3 bases are TGTGCCAGTTCGACAGGGGGCGATAGCCAGCCCCAGCATTTT. The chain combines TRBV19 with TRBJ1-5; 10 nucleotides line up with TRBD1. The V segment lost 8 bases and the J segment 7 bases; nucleotides outside the gene matches: 8. This CDR3 spans 14 amino acids. In germline, CDR1 is LNHDA, CDR2 SQIVND (reference sequence).

The V and J genes are TRBV6-2 or TRBV6-3 and TRBJ1-1, with 8 nucleotides matching TRBD1. V gave up 6 bases and J gave up 9 bases; unmatched junction bases: 18. Per germline, CDR1 MNHEY and CDR2 SVGEGT. The CDR3 loop spans 16 amino acids. The CDR3 region has the DNA TGTGCCAGCAGCGTTAAGAGCACTGGGACAGGTTTGAAAGCTTTCTTT. Encoded protein: CASSVKSTGTGLKAFF.

V is TRBV25-1 and J is TRBJ2-1; perhaps TRBD1 as D (6 bases). The germline V gene encodes CDR1 MGHDK and CDR2 SYGVNS. The ends were cut back, 2 bases at V and 15 bases at J, with 17 bases in the middle. The CDR3 extends over 13 amino acids. In DNA form, the CDR3 reads TGTGCCAGCAGTGAAATGGGCAGGGGTGATCCGTTCTTC. It is translated as CASSEMGRGDPFF. Combining the CDR3 with reference TRBV25-1 and TRBJ2-1 gives the whole variable domain EADIYQTPRYLVIGTGKKITLECSQTMGHDKMYWYQQDPGMELHLIHYSYGVNSTEKGDLSSESTVSRIRTEHFPLTLESARPSHTSQYLCASSEMGRGDPFFGPGTRLTVL.

The V and J genes are TRBV9 and TRBJ2-7, with 7 bases matching TRBD2. The CDR3 runs 14 residues. Per the germline V gene, CDR1 is SGDLS and CDR2 is YYNGEE. V lost 2 bases and J lost 0; bases outside the gene matches: 2. CDR3 residues: CASSVGGDSYEQYF. As DNA, the CDR3 is TGTGCCAGCAGCGTGGGAGGGGACTCCTACGAGCAGTACTTC.

The chain joins TRBV5-4 to TRBJ2-3; D might be TRBD2 (6 bases). The V end was cut by 2 bases, the J end by 2 bases, with 9 bases between. The CDR3 loop spans 14 amino acids. Per the germline V gene, CDR1 is SGHNT and CDR2 is YYREEE (reference sequence). CDR3 sequence: CASSFSSDTDTQYF. DNA of the CDR3: TGTGCCAGCAGCTTTTCTAGCGACACAGATACGCAGTATTTT.

The CDR3 DNA follows: TGTGCCAGCAGCCAAGAAGGGGGCACGGACGCCGATGGCTACGAGCAGTACTTC. It specifies CASSQEGGTDADGYEQYF. The chain combines TRBV3-1 (or the pseudogene TRBV3-2) with TRBJ2-7; TRBD1 agrees at 7 bases. CDR3 length equals 18 residues. Germline lookup yields CDR1 LGHDT and CDR2 YNNKEL (reference sequence). Trimming took 0 bases from V and 3 from J; bases not matched to a gene: 14.

The chain joins TRBV7-2 to TRBJ1-4; 8 bases match TRBD1. The CDR3 sequence is 16 residues long. CDR1 is SGHTA and CDR2 is FQGNSA in the germline V gene. V trimming: 4 bases; J trimming: 5 bases; junction bases outside the gene matches: 9. CDR3 sequence reads: CASSSRGDRLNEKLFF. CDR3 sequence (DNA): TGTGCCAGCAGCTCTAGGGGGGACAGGTTGAATGAAAAACTGTTTTTT.

The chain is built from TRBV18 and TRBJ1-4, with D perhaps TRBD1 (6 bases). The germline V and J ends were trimmed by 2 bases and 1 base, with 8 bases remaining between them. Per the germline V gene, CDR1 is KGHSH and CDR2 is LQKENI. The CDR3 runs to 15 residues. CDR3 in DNA: TGTGCCAGCTCACCAATCAGGGGAACTAATGAAAAACTGTTTTTT. This sequence encodes CASSPIRGTNEKLFF.

The V call is TRBV4-3, the J call TRBJ2-1; TRBD2 aligns across 8 bases. Germline V gives CDR1 LGHNA, CDR2 YSLEER. J gave up 6 bases and V 4 bases, and 8 bases lay outside the gene matches. The CDR3 totals 15 residues. The CDR3 coding sequence is TGCGCCAGCAGCCCCGAGCGGGAGTGGGGCAATGAGCAGTTCTTC. It translates to CASSPEREWGNEQFF.

The chain couples TRBV12-3 or TRBV12-4 to TRBJ1-2; D perhaps matches TRBD1 (5 bases). V was trimmed by 6 bases and J by 3 bases, leaving 11 bases between them. The CDR3 length is 13 residues. CDR3 loop: CASRGGTYYGYTF. CDR3 coding DNA: TGTGCCAGCAGGGGGGGGACCTACTATGGCTACACCTTC.

J is TRBJ1-1 and V is TRBV27; 8 positions match TRBD1. In germline, CDR1 is MNHEY, CDR2 SMNVEV (reference sequence). Trimming took 6 bases from V and 5 from J; bases not matched to a gene: 11. The CDR3 is 15 amino acids. CDR3 in amino acids: CASSASRGRWTEAFF. The CDR3 coding sequence is TGTGCCAGCAGCGCGAGCAGGGGGCGATGGACTGAAGCTTTCTTT.

This sequence joins TRBV28 and TRBJ2-7; D is perhaps TRBD2 (6 bases). Germline loops: CDR1 MDHEN, CDR2 SYDVKM. V lost 6 bases to trimming and J lost 3 bases, with 18 bases between them. The CDR3 consists of 15 residues. CDR3 coding DNA: TGTGCCAGCAGCCCCCTAAGTGGAGCGGGCTACGAGCAGTACTTC. It is translated as CASSPLSGAGYEQYF.

This chain joins TRBV5-6 and TRBJ1-2, with 7 nucleotides matching TRBD1. CDR3 length: 16 residues. The V and J ends lost 2 bases and 0 bases, in that order; junction bases with no gene match: 7. Germline loops: CDR1 SGHDT, CDR2 YYEEEE. CDR3 bases: TGTGCCAGCAGCTTCTATGACAGGGTAGCTAACTATGGCTACACCTTC. Protein product: CASSFYDRVANYGYTF. Supplemented by reference TRBV5-6 and TRBJ1-2, the full variable domain reads DAGVTQSPTHLIKTRGQQVTLRCSPKSGHDTVSWYQQALGQGPQFIFQYYEEEERQRGNFPDRFSGHQFPNYSSELNVNALLLGDSALYLCASSFYDRVANYGYTFGSGTRLTVV.